These 14 T cell receptor beta chains were sequenced from one sample in a study of regulatory T cells in long-lasting Graves disease. Library construction for TCR beta used iRepertoire HTBI primers and Arm-PCR of CDR3 regions. TCRdb fed the multiplex PCR reads into MiXCR, producing one record per CDR3 protein. The sample yields more than 350,000 distinct CDR3 sequences, approximately 22% seen once. Time point meaning: persistent/refractory GD, antithyroid drugs over 5 years with positive TRAb. There was RNA extracted from PBMCs, and the TCR library was made from it. Sequencing used peripheral blood mononuclear cells (PBMCs), obtained when the disease was refractory, from a patient treated with antithyroid drugs. The receptors here all came from a female donor with Graves disease.

About this clonotype itself: This CDR3 is missing its conserved last phenylalanine or tryptophan, likely due to a read error. The V call is TRBV6-1, the J call TRBJ2-7; a weak D match, TRBD1 (5 bases). Deletions cut 6 bases from V and 1 base from J, with 7 bases between. The germline V gene has CDR1 MNHNS and CDR2 SASEGT. CDR3 length: 12 residues. The CDR3 bases are TGTGCCAGCAGAACAGGTTCCTACGAGCAGTACTCC. Translated: CASRTGSYEQYS.

This clonotype was seen a few times. The V and J genes are TRBV9 and TRBJ2-1, with 9 bases fitting TRBD1. There are 16 residues in the CDR3. J lost 4 bases, V lost 3 bases, and 8 bases had no gene match. The germline CDR1 and CDR2 sequences are SGDLS and YYNGEE. CDR3 DNA sequence: TGTGCCAGCAGCGCGGGAACAGGGGGCACTTACAATGAGCAGTTCTTC. Translation: CASSAGTGGTYNEQFF.

This clonotype was detected a few times. Its ends do not fully match the called genes, so a read error is possible. The chain joins TRBV7-2 to TRBJ1-5; no definite D call. Germline V CDR1 and CDR2: SGHTA, FQGNSA. This CDR3 has 16 amino acids. In DNA, the CDR3 is TGTGCCGGCAGCTTAGTCCATGGATATAGCAATCAGCCCCAGCATTTT. Amino acid sequence: CAGSLVHGYSNQPQHF.

This clonotype showed up just a few times. The gene calls are TRBV9 and TRBJ2-5; tentative D call: TRBD1 (5 bases). This CDR3 is 14 amino acids long. Trimming stripped 0 bases from V and 4 bases from J, with 10 bases between. Germline values: CDR1 SGDLS, CDR2 YYNGEE. The CDR3 here is CASSVAVGRETQYF. The CDR3 nucleotides are TGTGCCAGCAGCGTAGCGGTGGGGCGAGAGACCCAGTACTTC.

This clonotype was counted once. This may come from a read error, since a much larger clone is one base off. The chain uses TRBV3-1 and TRBJ1-1; 8 nucleotides line up with TRBD1. Germline V CDR1 and CDR2: LGHDT, YNNKEL (reference sequence). CDR3 length: 12 amino acids. CDR3 region: CANSPSDRAAFF. The CDR3 coding sequence is TGTGCCAACAGCCCCTCGGACAGGGCCGCTTTCTTT.

This clonotype was found many times. The chain employs TRBV28 and TRBJ1-2, with 12 positions matching TRBD1. CDR3 size: 15 residues. Germline CDR1 MDHEN, CDR2 SYDVKM. With V trimmed by 6 bases and J by 8 bases, 10 bases remained unmatched. The CDR3 here is CASRQGTGGRRGYTF. The CDR3 nucleotides are TGTGCCAGCAGGCAGGGGACAGGGGGCCGCAGGGGCTACACCTTC.

V usage is TRBV5-1 and J usage is TRBJ1-2; 8 bases are a match to TRBD1. The CDR3 extends over 15 amino acids. Unmatched junction bases numbered 5, after V lost 1 base and J lost 3 bases. Germline V gene lookup returns CDR1 SGHRS and CDR2 YFSETQ. In DNA, the CDR3 is TGCGCCAGCAGCTTGCAGGGGGCGCGGGACTATGGCTACACCTTC. Protein product: CASSLQGARDYGYTF.

This clonotype was recorded many times. CDR3 region: CASRPTESSNYGYTF. The DNA of the CDR3 is TGTGCCAGTAGGCCTACAGAAAGCAGTAACTATGGCTACACCTTC. This rearrangement joins TRBV19 to TRBJ1-2; D gene uncertain. Germline V gene sequence: CDR1 LNHDA, CDR2 SQIVND (reference sequence). The CDR3 extends over 15 amino acids. V was shortened by 6 bases and J by 1 base, with 15 bases between the two germline ends.

This clonotype has just a few counts. The CDR3: CASSPRREGAHLGNQPQHF. CDR3 nucleotide sequence: TGCGCCAGCAGCCCGAGAAGGGAGGGGGCCCATCTTGGCAATCAGCCCCAGCATTTT. V usage is TRBV5-1 and J usage is TRBJ1-5, with 7 bases identical to TRBD1. With 4 bases clipped from V and 2 bases from J, the junction kept 18 bases outside the gene matches. The CDR3 covers 19 residues. Germline V lookup: CDR1 SGHRS, CDR2 YFSETQ. The full variable domain, with the rest looked up from reference TRBV5-1 and TRBJ1-5, is KAGVTQTPRYLIKTRGQQVTLSCSPISGHRSVSWYQQTPGQGLQFLFEYFSETQRNKGNFPGRFSGRQFSNSRSEMNVSTLELGDSALYLCASSPRREGAHLGNQPQHFGDGTRLSIL.

This clonotype was counted many times. This sequence joins TRBV2 and TRBJ2-5, with D perhaps matching TRBD2 (5 bases). CDR1 is SNHLY and CDR2 is FYNNEI in the germline V gene. Trimming took off 7 bases at V and 2 bases at J, with 11 bases between the two ends. The CDR3 consists of 13 residues. This CDR3 is CASILRTQETQYF. The DNA of the CDR3 is TGTGCCAGCATTTTGAGGACTCAAGAGACCCAGTACTTC.

The V call is TRBV24-1, the J call TRBJ1-5, with 8 bases that match TRBD1. This CDR3 region has 15 residues. Germline assignment: CDR1 KGHDR and CDR2 SFDVKD. Trimming removed 6 bases from V and 16 bases from J; junction bases left unmatched: 19. CDR3 loop: CATSSPVTGDPLLHF. The CDR3 bases are TGTGCCACCAGTTCCCCCGTGACAGGGGACCCCCTGTTACATTTT.

Worth noting for this clonotype: A clone one base away is much larger, so this may be a read error. The rearrangement uses TRBV11-1 and TRBJ1-3, with unresolved D. The V gene lost 5 bases and the J gene lost 3 bases, with 5 bases spanning the gap. The CDR3 runs 12 residues. From germline, CDR1 is SGHAT and CDR2 FQDESV (reference sequence). For the CDR3, the DNA is TGTGCCAGCAGCCGAGGTGGAAACACCATATATTTT. Its protein product is CASSRGGNTIYF.

This clonotype was observed at least ten times. The chain employs TRBV20-1 and TRBJ1-2, with a tentative D call TRBD1 (5 bases). The V gene's germline CDR1 is DFQATT and CDR2 SNEGSKA (reference sequence). The CDR3 contains 13 residues. Trimming took off 3 bases at V and 5 bases at J, with 13 bases between the two ends. CDR3 sequence reads: CSASSGAGYGYTF. In DNA, the CDR3 is TGCAGTGCTAGTTCCGGGGCGGGTTATGGCTACACCTTC.

About this clonotype: The conserved closing phenylalanine or tryptophan is absent in this CDR3, likely reflecting a read error. The chain carries TRBV5-8 and TRBJ2-5, with a possible D match to TRBD1 (6 bases). The CDR3 has 15 residues. The V gene lost 0 bases and the J gene lost 4 bases, with 13 bases spanning the gap. Germline lookup yields CDR1 SGHTS and CDR2 YDEGEE. CDR3 region: CASSLGRGTRETQYL. Written as DNA, the CDR3 is TGTGCCAGCAGCTTGGGACGAGGGACAAGAGAGACCCAGTACCTC.